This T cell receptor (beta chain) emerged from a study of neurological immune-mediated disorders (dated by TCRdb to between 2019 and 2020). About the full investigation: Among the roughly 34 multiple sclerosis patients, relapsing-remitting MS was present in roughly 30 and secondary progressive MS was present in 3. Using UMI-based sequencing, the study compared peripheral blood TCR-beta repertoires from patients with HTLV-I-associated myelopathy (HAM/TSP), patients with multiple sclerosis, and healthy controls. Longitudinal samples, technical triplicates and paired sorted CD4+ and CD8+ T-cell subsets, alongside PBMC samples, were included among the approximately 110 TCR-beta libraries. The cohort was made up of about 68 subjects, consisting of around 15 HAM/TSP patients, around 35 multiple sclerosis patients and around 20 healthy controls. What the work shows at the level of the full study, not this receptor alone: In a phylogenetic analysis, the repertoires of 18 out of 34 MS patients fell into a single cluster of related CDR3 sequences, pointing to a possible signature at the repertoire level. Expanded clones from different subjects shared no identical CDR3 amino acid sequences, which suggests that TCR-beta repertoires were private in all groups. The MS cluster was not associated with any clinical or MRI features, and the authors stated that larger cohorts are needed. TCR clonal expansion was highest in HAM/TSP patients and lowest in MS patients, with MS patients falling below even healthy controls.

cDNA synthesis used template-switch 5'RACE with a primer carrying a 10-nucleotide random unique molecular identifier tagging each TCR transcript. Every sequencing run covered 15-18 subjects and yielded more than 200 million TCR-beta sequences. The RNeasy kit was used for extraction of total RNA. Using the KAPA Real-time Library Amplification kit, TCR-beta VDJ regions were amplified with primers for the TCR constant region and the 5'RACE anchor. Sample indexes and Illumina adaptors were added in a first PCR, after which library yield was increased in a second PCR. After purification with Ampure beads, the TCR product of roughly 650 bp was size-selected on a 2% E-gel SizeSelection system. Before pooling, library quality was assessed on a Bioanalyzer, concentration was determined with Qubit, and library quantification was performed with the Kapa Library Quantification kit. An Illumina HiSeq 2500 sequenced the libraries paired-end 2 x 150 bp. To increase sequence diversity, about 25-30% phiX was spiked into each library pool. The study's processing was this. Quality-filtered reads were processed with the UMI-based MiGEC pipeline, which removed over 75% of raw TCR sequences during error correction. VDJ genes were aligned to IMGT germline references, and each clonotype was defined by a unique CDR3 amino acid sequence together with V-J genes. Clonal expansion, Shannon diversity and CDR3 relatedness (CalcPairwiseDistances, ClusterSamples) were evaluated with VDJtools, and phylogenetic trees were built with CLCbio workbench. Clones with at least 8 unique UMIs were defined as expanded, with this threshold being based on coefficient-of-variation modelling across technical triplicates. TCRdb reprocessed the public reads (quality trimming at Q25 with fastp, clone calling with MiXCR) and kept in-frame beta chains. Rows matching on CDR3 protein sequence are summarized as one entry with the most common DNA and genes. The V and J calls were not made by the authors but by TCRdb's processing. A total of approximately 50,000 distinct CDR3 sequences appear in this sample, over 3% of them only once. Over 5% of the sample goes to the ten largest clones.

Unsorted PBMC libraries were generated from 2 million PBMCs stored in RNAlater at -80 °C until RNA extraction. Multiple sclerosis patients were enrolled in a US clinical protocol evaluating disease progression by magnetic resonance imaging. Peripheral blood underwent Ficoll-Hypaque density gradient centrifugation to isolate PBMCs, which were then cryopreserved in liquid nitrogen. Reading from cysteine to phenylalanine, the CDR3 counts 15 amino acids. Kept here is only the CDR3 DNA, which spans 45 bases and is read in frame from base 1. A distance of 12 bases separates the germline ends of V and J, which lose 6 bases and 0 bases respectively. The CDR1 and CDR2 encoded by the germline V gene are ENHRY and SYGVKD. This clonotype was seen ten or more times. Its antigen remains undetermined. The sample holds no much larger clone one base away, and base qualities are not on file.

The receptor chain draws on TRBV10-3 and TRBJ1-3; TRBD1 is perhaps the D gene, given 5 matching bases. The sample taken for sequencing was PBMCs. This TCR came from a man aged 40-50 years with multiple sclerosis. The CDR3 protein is CAISGGDHSGNTIYF. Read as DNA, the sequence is TGTGCCATCAGCGGGGGGGACCACTCTGGAAACACCATATATTTT.